This T cell receptor beta chain derives from a study of cytomegalovirus exposure and HLA in healthy donors. With 3 bases clipped from V and 2 bases from J, the junction kept 11 bases outside the gene matches. The CDR3 runs to 18 residues. Primers: 60 Vbeta forward and 13 Jbeta reverse. The assay was immunoSEQ multiplex PCR, and TCRdb's table has in-frame clones only and misses some. The table has 130,000 to 150,000 clones, around 82% seen once. Overall study results and limits: A link between a missense DCLRE1C variant and TCR beta V- and J-gene trimming emerged from a later analysis.

Although they were nominally healthy when sampled, donors likely had unrecorded immune exposures. Turning to this clone: Its antigen is unknown.

This TCR was sampled from a female donor in good health and CMV-seronegative. Material for sequencing was PBMCs. This chain uses TRBV23-1 with TRBJ1-5; TRBD1 aligns across 9 bases. TRBV23-1 is known as an ORF, though its function is uncertain. The CDR3 nucleotides read TGCGCCAGCAGTCACCGGTCCCGGGACAGGGAAGGCAATCAGCCCCAGCATTTT. This encodes CASSHRSRDREGNQPQHF.